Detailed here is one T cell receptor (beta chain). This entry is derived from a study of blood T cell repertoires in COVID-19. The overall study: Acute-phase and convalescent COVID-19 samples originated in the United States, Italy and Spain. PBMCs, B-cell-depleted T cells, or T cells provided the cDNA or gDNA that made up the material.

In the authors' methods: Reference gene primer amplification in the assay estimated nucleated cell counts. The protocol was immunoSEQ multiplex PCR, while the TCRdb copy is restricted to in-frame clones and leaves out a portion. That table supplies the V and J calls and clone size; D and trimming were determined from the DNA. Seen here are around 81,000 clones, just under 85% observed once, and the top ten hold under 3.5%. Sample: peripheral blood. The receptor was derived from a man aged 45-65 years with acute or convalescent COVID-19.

This CDR3 reads CASSGMTSGKGETQYF. The CDR3 DNA follows: TGTGCCAGCAGTGGTATGACTAGCGGGAAAGGGGAGACCCAGTACTTC. The chain links TRBV27 to TRBJ2-5, with 11 positions matching TRBD2. Germline assignment: CDR1 MNHEY and CDR2 SMNVEV (reference sequence). The CDR3 loop spans 16 amino acids. With V trimmed by 5 bases and J by 5 bases, 10 bases remained unmatched.